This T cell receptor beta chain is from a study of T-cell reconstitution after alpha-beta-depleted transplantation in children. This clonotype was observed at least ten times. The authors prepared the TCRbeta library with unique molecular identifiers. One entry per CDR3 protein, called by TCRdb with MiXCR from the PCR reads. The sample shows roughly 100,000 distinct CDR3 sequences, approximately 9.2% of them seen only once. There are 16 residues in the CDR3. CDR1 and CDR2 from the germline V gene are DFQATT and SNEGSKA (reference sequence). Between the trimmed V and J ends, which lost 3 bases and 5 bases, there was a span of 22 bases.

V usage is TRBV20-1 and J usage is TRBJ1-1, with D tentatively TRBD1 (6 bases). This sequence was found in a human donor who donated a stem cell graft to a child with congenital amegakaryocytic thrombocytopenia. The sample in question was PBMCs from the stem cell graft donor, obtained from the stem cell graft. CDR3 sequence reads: CSASEYGGRVETEAFF. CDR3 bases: TGCAGTGCTAGCGAATACGGGGGGCGAGTGGAGACTGAAGCTTTCTTT.